What follows are 32 T cell receptor beta chains derived from one specimen sequenced in a study of patients and donors after allogeneic stem cell transplantation. Via MiXCR, TCRdb re-called the RT-PCR reads, giving one row per CDR3 protein. The sample carries 150,000 to 200,000 distinct CDR3 sequences, approximately 28% recorded once. Specimen: blood, either unsorted or a sorted T cell fraction (not recorded which). The receptors come from a human donor who was either an allogeneic HSCT recipient or a stem cell or donor lymphocyte infusion donor (not recorded which). It is not recorded whose cells these are; they may come from a transplant donor.

In its sample, this clonotype was seen many times. The V and J genes are TRBV29-1 and TRBJ1-1, with D tentatively TRBD1 (5 bases). The CDR3 runs 11 residues. V gave up 3 bases and J gave up 5 bases, with 7 bases separating them. Germline V gives CDR1 SQVTM, CDR2 ANQGSEA. The CDR3 here is CSVDKGTEAFF. CDR3 nucleotides: TGCAGCGTTGATAAGGGGACTGAAGCTTTCTTT.

The chain uses TRBV30 and TRBJ1-5; D ambiguous. The germline V gene has CDR1 GTSNPN and CDR2 SVGIG (reference sequence). The CDR3 extends over 14 amino acids. V lost 1 base and J lost 6, with 13 bases in between. The CDR3 region is CAWSAVAWGQPQHF. The CDR3 coding sequence is TGTGCCTGGAGTGCTGTGGCCTGGGGTCAGCCCCAGCATTTT.

This clonotype occurred a few times. This rearrangement joins TRBV7-9 to TRBJ2-1; 7 nucleotides line up with TRBD2. The ends lost 2 bases at V and 6 bases at J; junction bases unmatched: 7. The length of the CDR3 is 15 residues. Germline assignment: CDR1 SEHNR and CDR2 FQNEAQ (reference sequence). In DNA form, the CDR3 reads TGTGCCAGCAGCTTACTAGCGGATTCTGGCAATGAGCAGTTCTTC. Protein: CASSLLADSGNEQFF.

This clonotype was detected many times. The rearrangement links TRBV11-1 to TRBJ1-2, with unresolved D. CDR3 size: 15 residues. V was pared by 1 base and J by 3 bases, with 12 bases between. The V gene's germline CDR1 is SGHAT and CDR2 FQDESV (reference sequence). The DNA for the CDR3 is TGTGCCAGCAGCTTAGGCGGTGGCGGGTACTATGGCTACACCTTC. This sequence encodes CASSLGGGGYYGYTF.

The chain carries TRBV10-3 and TRBJ2-1; either TRBD1 or TRBD2 may supply D (6 bases each). The V end lost 7 bases, the J end lost 4 bases, and 23 bases lay between the germline ends. The germline CDR1 and CDR2 sequences are ENHRY and SYGVKD. The CDR3 has 17 residues. CDR3 sequence reads: CAINDAGHPLLYNEQFF. For the CDR3, the DNA is TGTGCCATCAACGACGCGGGACACCCGCTCTTATACAATGAGCAGTTCTTC.

This clonotype was counted once. The CDR3 DNA reads as TGTGCCAGTAGTAAGGGACCGGTTGGGTATGGCTACACCTTC. This gives the protein CASSKGPVGYGYTF. V and J are TRBV19 and TRBJ1-2, with a tentative D call TRBD1 (5 bases). The germline V gene encodes CDR1 LNHDA and CDR2 SQIVND (reference sequence). CDR3 size: 14 residues. V lost 4 bases and J 5 bases, leaving 14 bases between the germline ends. Complete variable domain (other parts from reference TRBV19 and TRBJ1-2): DGGITQSPKYLFRKEGQNVTLSCEQNLNHDAMYWYRQDPGQGLRLIYYSQIVNDFQKGDIAEGYSVSREKKESFPLTVTSAQKNPTAFYLCASSKGPVGYGYTFGSGTRLTVV.

The chain links TRBV18 to TRBJ2-7, with 8 bases identical to TRBD1. The junction had 6 bases not matched to a gene; V was cut back by 3 bases and J by 5 bases. Germline CDR1 is KGHSH and CDR2 is LQKENI. The CDR3 is 14 residues long. CDR3 region: CASSPLGQGHEQYF. CDR3 sequence (DNA): TGTGCCAGCTCACCTTTAGGACAGGGTCACGAGCAGTACTTC.

The chain uses TRBV2 and TRBJ2-2; 11 positions agree with TRBD2. This CDR3 is built from 17 residues. Germline assignment: CDR1 SNHLY and CDR2 FYNNEI. V gave up 4 bases and J gave up 0 bases; unmatched junction bases: 4. The CDR3 nucleotides read TGTGCCAGCAGTGTACAGGGACTAGCGGCGAACACCGGGGAGCTGTTTTTT. Its protein product is CASSVQGLAANTGELFF.

V and J are TRBV12-3 or TRBV12-4 and TRBJ1-5; no clear D gene. The CDR3 runs 13 residues. Deletions cut 1 base from V and 3 bases from J, with 4 bases between. The CDR3 DNA reads as TGTGCCAGCAGTTTAGACTACAATCAGCCCCAGCATTTT. Its translation is CASSLDYNQPQHF.

The V call is TRBV6-5, the J call TRBJ2-1; 11 nucleotides line up with TRBD1. V gave up 6 bases and J gave up 8 bases; unmatched junction bases: 3. This CDR3 region has 13 residues. Germline CDR1 MNHEY, CDR2 SVGAGI. CDR3 loop: CASSRDRGYEQFF. The CDR3, as DNA: TGTGCCAGCAGCCGGGACAGGGGGTATGAGCAGTTCTTC.

This clonotype appeared a few times. The chain is built from TRBV3-2 and TRBJ1-6; the table's D call TRBD1 went unverified against the DNA. TRBV3-2 constitutes a pseudogene. This CDR3 has 14 amino acids. CDR3 DNA: TGTGCCAGCAGCCCCCGACAGAAAAATTCACCCCTCCACTTT. This encodes CASSPRQKNSPLHF.

V usage is TRBV28 and J usage is TRBJ1-1; 7 bases match TRBD1. After removal of 4 bases from V and 4 bases from J, the junction contained 6 bases not matched to a gene. The CDR3 is 14 residues long. Looked up from germline, CDR1 is MDHEN and CDR2 is SYDVKM. This CDR3 is CASSSRQGSTEAFF. Written as DNA, the CDR3 is TGTGCCAGCAGTTCGCGACAGGGCAGCACTGAAGCTTTCTTT. Using reference TRBV28 and TRBJ1-1 for the parts outside the CDR3, the full variable domain is DVKVTQSSRYLVKRTGEKVFLECVQDMDHENMFWYRQDPGLGLRLIYFSYDVKMKEKGDIPEGYSVSREKKERFSLILESASTNQTSMYLCASSSRQGSTEAFFGQGTRLTVV.

The chain is built from TRBV20-1 and TRBJ2-3; possibly TRBD2 for D (6 bases). V lost 4 bases to trimming and J lost 3 bases, with 11 bases between them. This CDR3 region has 13 residues. The germline CDR1 and CDR2 sequences are DFQATT and SNEGSKA (reference sequence). The CDR3 DNA follows: TGCAGTGCTATCTGGAGGGAAACAGATACGCAGTATTTT. Translated, it gives CSAIWRETDTQYF.

This clonotype has a single count. The chain joins TRBV27 to TRBJ2-1; 9 positions match TRBD1. The CDR3 consists of 16 residues. V gave up 1 base and J gave up 4 bases; unmatched junction bases: 5. From germline, CDR1 is MNHEY and CDR2 SMNVEV (reference sequence). CDR3 nucleotides: TGTGCCAGCAGTTTATTACCGGGACAGGGATACAATGAGCAGTTCTTC. It encodes CASSLLPGQGYNEQFF.

V gene TRBV7-9 combines with J gene TRBJ2-5; D not certain. V gave up 5 bases and J gave up 5 bases, with 18 bases separating them. In germline, CDR1 is SEHNR, CDR2 FQNEAQ (reference sequence). CDR3 length: 15 residues. The CDR3 spells CASSPFGASRETQYF. As DNA, the CDR3 is TGTGCCAGCAGCCCCTTCGGAGCCAGTAGGGAGACCCAGTACTTC.

The chain uses TRBV5-5 and TRBJ2-3, with 16 nucleotides matching TRBD2. Germline V lookup: CDR1 SGHKS, CDR2 YYEKEE (reference sequence). The CDR3 has 16 amino acids. V was clipped by 4 bases and J by 3 bases; unmatched bases: 2. CDR3 loop: CASSRGLAGGTDTQYF. The DNA for the CDR3 is TGTGCCAGCAGCCGGGGACTAGCGGGAGGGACAGATACGCAGTATTTT.

The V and J genes are TRBV24-1 and TRBJ2-3, with TRBD1 as a possible D gene (6 bases). The CDR3 is made up of 13 amino acids. Trimming cost V 5 bases and J 4 bases, with 9 bases left between them. Germline-derived CDR1 and CDR2 are KGHDR and SFDVKD. DNA for the CDR3: TGTGCCACCAGTGTGGGACATTCAGATACGCAGTATTTT. Encoded protein: CATSVGHSDTQYF.

This sequence joins TRBV7-6 and TRBJ2-7; D is undetermined. In germline, CDR1 is SGHVS, CDR2 FNYEAQ. The ends were cut back, 0 bases at V and 0 bases at J, with 6 bases in the middle. The CDR3 has 14 residues. CDR3 nucleotide sequence: TGTGCCAGCAGCTTAGCGGTGAGCTCCTACGAGCAGTACTTC. Translating gives CASSLAVSSYEQYF.

This sequence joins TRBV12-3 or TRBV12-4 and TRBJ2-7; TRBD1 might be the D (5 bases). There are 15 residues in the CDR3. V lost 2 bases to trimming and J lost 2 bases, with 13 bases between them. Here the CDR3 reads CASSLLGGATYEQYF. The CDR3 nucleotides read TGTGCCAGCAGTTTACTGGGTGGGGCCACCTACGAGCAGTACTTC.

This clonotype was seen many times. This sequence joins TRBV5-1 and TRBJ1-5; D gene unclear. CDR3 length equals 15 residues. Between the trimmed V and J ends, which lost 0 bases and 8 bases, there was a span of 15 bases. Looked up from germline, CDR1 is SGHRS and CDR2 is YFSETQ. CDR3 residues: CASSLDSDGREPQHF. The CDR3 DNA follows: TGCGCCAGCAGCTTGGATTCTGACGGCCGCGAGCCCCAGCATTTT.

This chain uses TRBV5-4 with TRBJ2-1; D unclear. The CDR3 is made up of 15 amino acids. CDR1 and CDR2 from the germline V gene are SGHNT and YYREEE (reference sequence). Trimming left V 1 base short and J 4 bases short, with 12 bases between. The CDR3 region has the DNA TGTGCCAGCAGCTTGTTCGGTTTGTTTTACAATGAGCAGTTCTTC. Translated, it gives CASSLFGLFYNEQFF.

This clonotype was observed a handful of times. The chain is built from TRBV18 and TRBJ1-2, with D possibly TRBD1 on 5 matching bases. The CDR3 is made up of 15 amino acids. V gave up 3 bases and J gave up 4 bases, with 15 bases separating them. CDR1 is KGHSH and CDR2 is LQKENI in the germline V gene. CDR3 amino acids: CASSPYSSQAYGYTF. As DNA, the CDR3 is TGTGCCAGCTCACCGTACAGCTCACAGGCCTATGGCTACACCTTC.

The CDR3 DNA follows: TGTGCCACCAGTGACCCCGGGACCGCGGTAAATGGCTACACCTTC. Translating gives CATSDPGTAVNGYTF. The rearrangement uses TRBV24-1 and TRBJ1-2, with a possible D match to TRBD1 (5 bases). V lost 4 bases and J 6 bases, leaving 17 bases between the germline ends. Germline V CDR1 and CDR2: KGHDR, SFDVKD. This CDR3 is built from 15 residues.

This clonotype was observed a few times. The chain links TRBV4-2 to TRBJ2-3; TRBD2 matches at 7 bases. V was pared by 8 bases and J by 4 bases, with 12 bases of the junction left unmatched. The CDR3 covers 15 residues. Germline V CDR1 and CDR2: LGHNA, YNFKEQ. Here the CDR3 DNA reads TGTGCCAGCTCCCCCCGGGCGGGAGCGGCAGATACGCAGTATTTT. This sequence encodes CASSPRAGAADTQYF.

This clonotype occurred many times. The chain is built from TRBV7-2 and TRBJ2-3, with D possibly TRBD2 on 5 matching bases. With 4 bases removed from V and 0 bases from J, the gap between germline ends came to 11 bases. Germline CDR1 SGHTA, CDR2 FQGNSA. This CDR3 spans 15 amino acids. DNA of the CDR3: TGTGCCAGCAGCTCTAGGACTCTTAGCACAGATACGCAGTATTTT. Translated, it gives CASSSRTLSTDTQYF.

The genes are TRBV30 and TRBJ1-1; no clear D gene. Germline CDR1 GTSNPN, CDR2 SVGIG (reference sequence). Trimming left V 2 bases short and J 2 bases short, with 12 bases between. The length of the CDR3 is 14 residues. CDR3 amino acids: CAWSRAGLNTEAFF. Written as DNA, the CDR3 is TGTGCCTGGAGTAGGGCAGGACTCAACACTGAAGCTTTCTTT.

The chain recombines TRBV7-2 with TRBJ1-2; D call uncertain. The CDR3 has 14 amino acids. V was clipped by 4 bases and J by 5 bases, with 14 bases between them. Germline-derived CDR1 and CDR2 are SGHTA and FQGNSA. CDR3: CASSSDGSSYGYTF. The CDR3 nucleotides are TGTGCCAGCAGCTCCGACGGATCTTCTTATGGCTACACCTTC.

The chain employs TRBV15 and TRBJ2-2; D perhaps matches TRBD1 (6 bases). The CDR3 is 15 amino acids. CDR1 and CDR2 (germline): LNHNV, YYDKDF (reference sequence). The ends were cut back, 4 bases at V and 3 bases at J, with 12 bases in the middle. Here the CDR3 DNA reads TGTGCCACCAGCATCCGAAGACAGGACACCGGGGAGCTGTTTTTT. As protein: CATSIRRQDTGELFF.

This chain uses TRBV5-1 with TRBJ2-1; D uncertain. This CDR3 spans 15 amino acids. Germline V gives CDR1 SGHRS, CDR2 YFSETQ. The V and J ends lost 4 bases and 2 bases respectively, with 13 bases between them. The chain's CDR3 is CASSAGFTPYNEQFF. The CDR3 DNA is TGCGCCAGCAGCGCCGGCTTTACCCCCTACAATGAGCAGTTCTTC.

The rearrangement links TRBV10-3 to TRBJ2-1; D gene uncertain. V was shortened by 6 bases and J by 2 bases, with 11 bases between the two germline ends. Germline V gene data show CDR1 as ENHRY and CDR2 as SYGVKD. The CDR3 has 14 amino acids. DNA of the CDR3: TGTGCCATCAGACTCGGCGGTACCTACAATGAGCAGTTCTTC. Translation: CAIRLGGTYNEQFF.

In its sample, this clonotype was seen a few times. The rearrangement joins TRBV20-1 to TRBJ1-1; D gene uncertain. The CDR3 consists of 12 residues. Germline V gives CDR1 DFQATT, CDR2 SNEGSKA (reference sequence). Trimming stripped 5 bases from V and 6 bases from J, with 13 bases between. The CDR3 protein is CSADGRKAEAFF. The DNA for the CDR3 is TGCAGTGCTGACGGCCGTAAGGCTGAAGCTTTCTTT.

CDR3 nucleotide sequence: TGTGCCAGCAGCCATGACCAGGATCCCTTCTACGAGCAGTACTTC. Its translation: CASSHDQDPFYEQYF. The rearrangement joins TRBV7-6 to TRBJ2-7; D gene unclear. The CDR3 has 15 residues. Trimming left V 5 bases short and J 3 bases short, with 17 bases between. Germline values: CDR1 SGHVS, CDR2 FNYEAQ.